The 5 T cell receptor beta chains presented below share a single source sample, sequenced in a study of response to subunit inactivated influenza vaccine. TCRdb re-derived calls from the RT-PCR reads in MiXCR, one entry per CDR3 protein. The repertoire holds about 500,000 distinct CDR3 sequences, with approximately 16% as singletons. Here the sequenced sample was CD4+ T cells sorted from PBMCs, taken around 25 months after vaccination. The receptors shown here come from a man aged 45 to 75 who received an inactivated influenza vaccine.

This clonotype was found a few times. The chain combines TRBV9 with TRBJ2-7; no clear D gene. Germline assignment: CDR1 SGDLS and CDR2 YYNGEE. This CDR3 is 15 amino acids long. With 0 bases removed from V and 4 bases from J, the gap between germline ends came to 14 bases. CDR3 residues: CASSVAGEPIYEQYF. DNA of the CDR3: TGTGCCAGCAGCGTAGCTGGAGAGCCGATTTACGAGCAGTACTTC.

In its sample, this clonotype was seen a few times. The V call is TRBV10-3, the J call TRBJ2-3; no clear D. The germline CDR1 and CDR2 sequences are ENHRY and SYGVKD. V was pared by 6 bases and J by 0 bases, with 7 bases between. The CDR3 consists of 13 residues. CDR3 DNA: TGTGCCATCAGAGATTCTAGCACAGATACGCAGTATTTT. Protein product: CAIRDSSTDTQYF.

In this sample, this clonotype turned up a few times. The rearrangement joins TRBV6-2 or TRBV6-3 to TRBJ2-3, with 8 bases matching TRBD2. Germline CDR1 is MNHEY and CDR2 is SVGEGT. The junction had 7 bases not matched to a gene; V was cut back by 0 bases and J by 2 bases. This CDR3 is 17 amino acids long. In DNA form, the CDR3 reads TGTGCCAGCAGTTACTCGACCGACGGGGGGGCCACAGATACGCAGTATTTT. This codes for CASSYSTDGGATDTQYF.

This CDR3 reads CAISESPGQGAGQPQHF. The CDR3 DNA sequence: TGTGCCATCAGTGAGTCTCCGGGACAGGGGGCGGGACAGCCCCAGCATTTT. The chain uses TRBV10-3 and TRBJ1-5, with TRBD1 identical over 12 bases. The CDR3 consists of 17 residues. J gave up 7 bases and V 0 bases, and 7 bases lay outside the gene matches. Germline lookup yields CDR1 ENHRY and CDR2 SYGVKD.

This clonotype was seen only a few times. The J gene is TRBJ2-7, the V gene TRBV5-1; 9 nucleotides match TRBD1. Trimming cost V 0 bases and J 1 base; bases outside gene matches: 5. Germline V gene data show CDR1 as SGHRS and CDR2 as YFSETQ. CDR3 length equals 16 residues. DNA of the CDR3: TGCGCCAGCAGCTTGGACCCCGGGACAGGGTCCTACGAGCAGTACTTC. Its translation: CASSLDPGTGSYEQYF.